This entry lists 27 T cell receptor beta chains sequenced from one sample in a study of T cells after yellow fever vaccination. One entry per CDR3 protein results from TCRdb running MiXCR on the 5' RACE reads. The profile shows 150,000 to 200,000 distinct CDR3 sequences, around 9.7% of them singletons. The sequenced sample was CD8+ T cells sorted from PBMCs, obtained 45 days after the yellow fever booster vaccination. Receptors were obtained from a man between 18 and 35 years old who received the YFV17D yellow fever vaccine.

CDR3 sequence: CASSITGGRAKNIQYF. CDR3 DNA sequence: TGTGCCAGCAGCATAACAGGGGGCAGAGCCAAAAACATTCAGTACTTC. The chain joins TRBV6-2 or TRBV6-3 to TRBJ2-4; TRBD1 aligns across 9 bases. CDR1 and CDR2 from the germline V gene are MNHEY and SVGEGT. Trimming at V came to 6 bases and at J to 0 bases, leaving 6 bases not matched to a gene. The CDR3 runs to 16 residues.

This chain links TRBV20-1 with TRBJ2-7, with TRBD2 identical over 8 bases. V shed 2 bases, J shed 3 bases, and the junction held 6 bases outside the gene matches. This CDR3 contains 14 residues. CDR1 and CDR2 (germline): DFQATT, SNEGSKA (reference sequence). In DNA form, the CDR3 reads TGCAGTGCTAGAACGACCACTAGCGGCTACGAGCAGTACGTC. The encoded protein is CSARTTTSGYEQYV.

The sample holds a few counts of this clonotype. The chain links TRBV4-3 to TRBJ1-5; 7 bases map to TRBD1. The CDR3 covers 16 residues. The ends lost 1 base at V and 5 bases at J; junction bases unmatched: 8. Per germline, CDR1 LGHNA and CDR2 YSLEER. The CDR3 loop is CASSQARDSSHQPQHF. CDR3 nucleotide sequence: TGCGCCAGCAGCCAAGCTCGGGACAGTTCACATCAGCCCCAGCATTTT.

The gene calls are TRBV7-2 and TRBJ1-1, with a weak D call TRBD1 (5 bases). Germline V gives CDR1 SGHTA, CDR2 FQGNSA. The CDR3 is 13 residues long. Trimming shortened V by 6 bases and J by 4 bases, and 12 bases separated the two germline ends. This chain's CDR3 is CASRYSQGTEAFF. The DNA of the CDR3 is TGTGCCAGCAGGTACTCTCAGGGCACTGAAGCTTTCTTT.

This clonotype has only a few counts. V is TRBV20-1 and J is TRBJ1-1; D not resolved. The CDR3 runs 14 residues. Germline V CDR1 and CDR2: DFQATT, SNEGSKA (reference sequence). Trimming removed 8 bases at V and 1 base at J, with 17 bases between. Here the CDR3 DNA reads TGCAGTACCTTTATTCCAGATTCGAACACTGAAGCTTTCTTT. Translating it yields CSTFIPDSNTEAFF.

This clonotype was counted ten times or more. The chain is built from TRBV6-5 and TRBJ2-1; 8 bases align to TRBD2. The CDR3 totals 15 residues. Germline V gene data show CDR1 as MNHEY and CDR2 as SVGAGI. After removal of 2 bases from V and 8 bases from J, the junction contained 8 bases not matched to a gene. The CDR3 loop reads CASSYAHGGVDEQFF. In DNA form, the CDR3 reads TGTGCCAGCAGTTACGCCCACGGGGGGGTCGATGAGCAGTTCTTC.

The chain recombines TRBV15 with TRBJ2-7; D possibly corresponds to TRBD1 (5 bases). The CDR3 sequence is 15 residues long. V was pared by 0 bases and J by 2 bases, with 11 bases between. Germline values: CDR1 LNHNV, CDR2 YYDKDF (reference sequence). The CDR3 nucleotides are TGTGCCACCAGCAGAGATGCAGGGATAGCCTACGAGCAGTACTTC. It codes for CATSRDAGIAYEQYF.

This clonotype has a count of ten or more. The rearrangement links TRBV7-9 to TRBJ2-7; D is uncertain. The V gene lost 2 bases and the J gene lost 4 bases, with 6 bases spanning the gap. The V gene's germline CDR1 is SEHNR and CDR2 FQNEAQ (reference sequence). This CDR3 is built from 12 residues. The CDR3 protein is CASSLLGYEQYF. CDR3 nucleotides: TGTGCCAGCAGCTTATTGGGGTACGAGCAGTACTTC.

V and J are TRBV12-3 or TRBV12-4 and TRBJ1-1, with 8 bases identical to TRBD1. This CDR3 is built from 16 residues. Trimming cost V 5 bases and J 0 bases; bases outside gene matches: 8. CDR3 in DNA: TGTGCCAGCAGTCCCGGATGGACAGGGCTGAACACTGAAGCTTTCTTT. This codes for CASSPGWTGLNTEAFF.

This clonotype occurred a few times. This sequence joins TRBV29-1 and TRBJ2-7; D gene unclear. Trimming took 4 bases from V and 6 from J, leaving 13 bases between them. Germline-derived CDR1 and CDR2 are SQVTM and ANQGSEA. The CDR3 contains 12 residues. The CDR3 protein is CSVVGPVGEQYF. CDR3 bases: TGCAGCGTTGTGGGCCCGGTCGGCGAGCAGTACTTC.

This clonotype was picked up a small number of times. This sequence joins TRBV7-6 and TRBJ2-6; tentative D call: TRBD2 (6 bases). Trimming took off 5 bases at V and 4 bases at J, with 12 bases between the two ends. Germline loops: CDR1 SGHVS, CDR2 FNYEAQ. The CDR3 spans 15 residues. The CDR3 nucleotides read TGTGCCAGCAGCCATACTGCGGGGGGGGCCAACGTCCTGACTTTC. The encoded protein is CASSHTAGGANVLTF.

The genes are TRBV7-9 and TRBJ2-7, with unresolved D. With 6 bases removed from V and 1 base from J, the gap between germline ends came to 10 bases. Germline V CDR1 and CDR2: SEHNR, FQNEAQ (reference sequence). The CDR3 runs to 13 residues. In DNA, the CDR3 is TGTGCCAGCAGTGACCCTGGGTCCTACGAGCAGTACTTC. This sequence encodes CASSDPGSYEQYF. The whole variable domain, filled in from reference TRBV7-9 and TRBJ2-7, reads DTGVSQNPRHKITKRGQNVTFRCDPISEHNRLYWYRQTLGQGPEFLTYFQNEAQLEKSRLLSDRFSAERPKGSFSTLEIQRTEQGDSAMYLCASSDPGSYEQYFGPGTRLTVT.

The V call is TRBV11-2, the J call TRBJ2-1, with a tentative D call TRBD1 (6 bases). Trimming pared 4 bases from V and 0 bases from J, leaving 13 bases between. The CDR3 consists of 16 residues. The germline gives CDR1 SGHAT, CDR2 FQNNGV. The chain's CDR3 is CASSSIQGLSYNEQFF. CDR3 coding DNA: TGTGCCAGCAGCTCAATTCAGGGGCTCTCCTACAATGAGCAGTTCTTC.

A few counts support this clonotype. The chain employs TRBV28 and TRBJ2-5, with 9 bases identical to TRBD1. CDR1 and CDR2 (germline): MDHEN, SYDVKM. This CDR3 has 13 residues. The V gene end was trimmed by 2 bases and the J gene end by 5 bases; junction bases not matched to a gene: 0. DNA of the CDR3: TGTGCCAGCAGTTTAGGACAGGGGGAGACCCAGTACTTC. Amino acids: CASSLGQGETQYF.

This clonotype was seen a few times. The chain employs TRBV7-9 and TRBJ2-7; TRBD2 matches 8 bases. Germline V lookup: CDR1 SEHNR, CDR2 FQNEAQ (reference sequence). Losses at the gene ends were 5 bases for V and 0 bases for J; bases not matched to a gene: 9. The CDR3 contains 16 residues. The CDR3 protein is CASSHPGGDGSYEQYV. CDR3 nucleotides: TGTGCCAGCAGCCACCCGGGGGGGGACGGCTCCTACGAGCAGTACGTC.

The chain links TRBV7-2 to TRBJ2-5, with D perhaps given as TRBD1 or TRBD2 (5 bases each). This CDR3 has 16 amino acids. Trimming took off 1 base at V and 5 bases at J, with 17 bases between the two ends. Germline loops: CDR1 SGHTA, CDR2 FQGNSA. The CDR3 DNA is TGTGCCAGCAGCTTAGGGGCGATGGGGGTGATGGAGACCCAGTACTTC. Its protein product is CASSLGAMGVMETQYF.

There are a few counts of this clonotype. J is TRBJ1-6 and V is TRBV7-8, with 7 bases lining up with TRBD1. The trim removed 4 bases at V and 8 bases at J, leaving 5 bases unmatched. This CDR3 is 14 amino acids long. CDR1 and CDR2 (germline): SGHVS, FQNEAQ. CDR3 sequence: CASSSRTGDSPLHF. CDR3 coding DNA: TGTGCCAGCAGCTCCCGGACAGGTGATTCACCCCTCCACTTT.

This clonotype was detected only a few times. J is TRBJ2-3 and V is TRBV30; no reliable D call. The CDR3 is 13 residues long. Germline values: CDR1 GTSNPN, CDR2 SVGIG (reference sequence). V shed 4 bases and J shed 2 bases, with 10 bases lying between them. CDR3 protein: CAWNQLNTDTQYF. The CDR3 DNA reads as TGTGCCTGGAATCAACTGAACACAGATACGCAGTATTTT.

Only a few counts were recorded for this clonotype. This sequence joins TRBV10-3 and TRBJ2-3, with D perhaps TRBD1 or TRBD2 (5 bases each). The CDR3 runs to 15 residues. Trimming cost V 4 bases and J 0 bases, with 11 bases left between them. Germline CDR1 ENHRY, CDR2 SYGVKD. This CDR3 is CAISGGTLSTDTQYF. Here the CDR3 DNA reads TGTGCCATCAGTGGAGGGACCCTGAGCACAGATACGCAGTATTTT.

This clonotype was detected ten times or more. The gene calls are TRBV6-1 and TRBJ1-6, with 7 bases fitting TRBD1. From germline, CDR1 is MNHNS and CDR2 SASEGT. This CDR3 comprises 15 residues. Trimming took 8 bases from V and 10 from J; bases not matched to a gene: 14. DNA for the CDR3: TGTGCCAGCCGGGCACGGAGACAGGGACGGTCACCCCTCCACTTT. Its translation is CASRARRQGRSPLHF.

The chain carries TRBV4-1 and TRBJ1-6; tentative D call: TRBD1 (5 bases). This CDR3 comprises 12 residues. CDR1 and CDR2 from the germline V gene are MGHRA and YSYEKL. V lost 1 base and J 16 bases, leaving 11 bases between the germline ends. CDR3 loop: CASSQGGRELHF. The CDR3, as DNA: TGCGCCAGCAGCCAAGGGGGCAGGGAACTCCACTTT.

This clonotype was detected only a few times. This chain connects TRBV20-1 to TRBJ1-2; tentative D call: TRBD1 (6 bases). The CDR3 is 10 residues long. V gave up 6 bases and J gave up 13 bases, with 15 bases separating them. The germline CDR1 and CDR2 sequences are DFQATT and SNEGSKA (reference sequence). For the CDR3, the DNA is TGCAGTGCCCTACGGGGGGCCCTCACCTTC. Its protein product is CSALRGALTF.

There are a few counts of this clonotype. The gene calls are TRBV4-1 and TRBJ2-3, with D perhaps TRBD2 (6 bases). The V and J ends lost 0 bases and 1 base respectively, with 14 bases between them. This CDR3 comprises 17 residues. Germline V gene sequence: CDR1 MGHRA, CDR2 YSYEKL. The CDR3 sequence: CASSQDPGRGGTDTQYF. In DNA form, the CDR3 reads TGCGCCAGCAGCCAAGACCCAGGGCGGGGCGGCACAGATACGCAGTATTTT.

A few counts support this clonotype. The V call is TRBV15, the J call TRBJ2-7; the D gene is possibly TRBD2 (6 bases). CDR3 length: 14 amino acids. Between the trimmed V and J ends, which lost 6 bases and 0 bases, there was a span of 12 bases. Germline values: CDR1 LNHNV, CDR2 YYDKDF (reference sequence). CDR3 region: CATRRDSSSYEQYF. The CDR3 DNA sequence: TGTGCCACCAGGAGGGACTCGAGCTCCTACGAGCAGTACTTC.

In this sample, this clonotype turned up a few times. The chain is built from TRBV7-9 and TRBJ1-2; possible D gene TRBD1, 5 bases. Looked up from germline, CDR1 is SEHNR and CDR2 is FQNEAQ (reference sequence). V lost 5 bases to trimming and J lost 2 bases, with 15 bases between them. This CDR3 has 15 amino acids. CDR3 amino acids: CASSPTVGLNYGYTF. The CDR3 DNA reads as TGTGCCAGCAGCCCAACCGTGGGGCTAAACTATGGCTACACCTTC.

This clonotype was seen more than once but under ten times. The chain uses TRBV6-5 and TRBJ2-1; D is perhaps TRBD1 (5 bases). The CDR3 is made up of 15 amino acids. Deletions cut 4 bases from V and 2 bases from J, with 12 bases between. Germline V gene lookup returns CDR1 MNHEY and CDR2 SVGAGI. DNA of the CDR3: TGTGCCAGCAGTTGGGGCGGAGCCGCCTACAATGAGCAGTTCTTC. Translating gives CASSWGGAAYNEQFF.

A few counts support this clonotype. The chain carries TRBV7-9 and TRBJ1-1; D is uncertain. The ends were cut back, 5 bases at V and 4 bases at J, with 20 bases in the middle. This CDR3 spans 16 amino acids. From germline, CDR1 is SEHNR and CDR2 FQNEAQ (reference sequence). Here the CDR3 reads CASSPRSRIWSTEAFF. CDR3 sequence (DNA): TGTGCCAGCAGCCCACGAAGTCGCATTTGGAGCACTGAAGCTTTCTTT.